The 20 T cell receptor beta chains below were found in one sample sequenced in a study of blood T cell repertoires in COVID-19. The repertoire was sequenced with immunoSEQ multiplex PCR; TCRdb's copy has only in-frame clones and lacks some. The sample lists about 33,000 clones, more than 80% occurring once. The sequenced sample was peripheral blood. Every receptor here comes from a human donor in a cohort sampled during active COVID-19.

This clone has just a few counts. The V call is TRBV28, the J call TRBJ1-5; D uncertain. The CDR3 consists of 12 residues. The germline V gene has CDR1 MDHEN and CDR2 SYDVKM. V dropped 6 bases and J dropped 3 bases, with 6 bases sitting between them. The CDR3 sequence is CASRALNQPQHF. CDR3 in DNA: TGTGCCAGCAGGGCCCTCAATCAGCCCCAGCATTTT.

This sequence joins TRBV6-1 and TRBJ1-2; D remains ambiguous. This CDR3 is 14 amino acids long. The germline V gene has CDR1 MNHNS and CDR2 SASEGT. V dropped 0 bases and J dropped 8 bases, with 13 bases sitting between them. CDR3 sequence (DNA): TGTGCCAGCAGTGAAGCCGCCTTAAACCGGGGCTACACCTTC. It translates to CASSEAALNRGYTF.

This sequence joins TRBV7-9 and TRBJ2-3; 7 bases fit TRBD1. Germline values: CDR1 SEHNR, CDR2 FQNEAQ (reference sequence). Unmatched junction bases numbered 8, after V lost 3 bases and J lost 2 bases. The CDR3 length is 16 residues. CDR3 sequence reads: CASSFTGTEITDTQYF. Here the CDR3 DNA reads TGTGCCAGCAGCTTTACGGGGACAGAAATCACAGATACGCAGTATTTT.

V usage is TRBV23-1 and J usage is TRBJ1-2; 7 bases map to TRBD1. TRBV23-1 is an ORF for which the function is uncertain. With 2 bases clipped from V and 8 bases from J, the junction kept 5 bases outside the gene matches. This CDR3 comprises 13 residues. This CDR3 reads CASSQKGAEGYTF. Written as DNA, the CDR3 is TGCGCCAGCAGTCAAAAGGGGGCGGAGGGCTACACCTTC.

The CDR3 sequence: CAWRPSGATKGETQYF. DNA of the CDR3: TGTGCCTGGCGCCCTTCTGGGGCAACAAAGGGGGAGACCCAGTACTTC. The chain links TRBV30 to TRBJ2-5, with D possibly TRBD1 on 5 matching bases. The V end was cut by 5 bases, the J end by 5 bases, with 24 bases between. This CDR3 contains 16 residues. In germline, CDR1 is GTSNPN, CDR2 SVGIG (reference sequence). Full variable domain (outside the CDR3, taken from reference TRBV30 and TRBJ2-5): SQTIHQWPATLVQPVGSPLSLECTVEGTSNPNLYWYRQAAGRGLQLLFYSVGIGQISSEVPQNLSASRPQDRQFILSSKKLLLSDSGFYLCAWRPSGATKGETQYFGPGTRLLVL.

As to this clone: Sequence at one end of the junction differs from germline and may be a read error. This chain connects TRBV7-7 to TRBJ2-2; TRBD2 is a possible D gene (5 bases). The CDR3 totals 15 residues. The V gene's germline CDR1 is SSHAT and CDR2 FNYEAQ (reference sequence). The CDR3 nucleotides are TGTGCTAGCAGCGACCAGCGGACTGCAACCGGGGAGCTGTTTTTT. Its translation: CASSDQRTATGELFF.

V usage is TRBV4-1 and J usage is TRBJ2-6, with 9 nucleotides matching TRBD1. CDR3 length equals 21 residues. Per germline, CDR1 MGHRA and CDR2 YSYEKL. The junction had 16 bases not matched to a gene; V was cut back by 0 bases and J by 4 bases. This CDR3 is CASSQEIFLGQGREGANVLTF. For the CDR3, the DNA is TGCGCCAGCAGCCAAGAGATTTTCTTAGGACAGGGGCGTGAAGGGGCCAACGTCCTGACTTTC.

This chain joins TRBV27 and TRBJ1-5; D call uncertain. The germline V gene has CDR1 MNHEY and CDR2 SMNVEV (reference sequence). The CDR3 sequence is 13 residues long. V lost 3 bases and J lost 5, with 8 bases in between. DNA of the CDR3: TGTGCCAGCAGTTTGGTACCGGATCAGCCCCAGCATTTT. The encoded protein is CASSLVPDQPQHF.

This chain links TRBV10-2 with TRBJ1-6; D gene unclear. Deletions cut 10 bases from V and 6 bases from J, with 13 bases between. Looked up from germline, CDR1 is WSHSY and CDR2 is SAAADI. The CDR3 spans 13 residues. The CDR3 coding sequence is TGCGCCACCCTCCAAGGACTTAATTCACCCCTCCACTTT. Its translation is CATLQGLNSPLHF.

This clone was counted a single time. The V gene is TRBV5-6, the J gene TRBJ1-1; the match to TRBD1 covers 7 bases. V gave up 4 bases and J gave up 0 bases; unmatched junction bases: 9. Germline V gene data show CDR1 as SGHDT and CDR2 as YYEEEE. The CDR3 runs 16 residues. CDR3 nucleotide sequence: TGTGCCAGCAGCCCCCGACAGGGTGTTTTGAACACTGAAGCTTTCTTT. The encoded protein is CASSPRQGVLNTEAFF.

The chain uses TRBV9 and TRBJ1-3; weak D call: TRBD1 (5 bases). This CDR3 contains 14 residues. Trimming removed 2 bases at V and 0 bases at J, with 6 bases between. Germline values: CDR1 SGDLS, CDR2 YYNGEE. The CDR3 DNA reads TGTGCCAGCAGCGTGACAGCCTCTGGAAACACCATATATTTT. Translating it yields CASSVTASGNTIYF.

The rearrangement links TRBV28 to TRBJ1-1; perhaps TRBD1 as D (5 bases). Trimming removed 5 bases from V and 4 bases from J, with 20 bases in between. The CDR3 extends over 16 amino acids. The germline CDR1 and CDR2 sequences are MDHEN and SYDVKM. CDR3 residues: CASSPPPGGSGTEAFF. CDR3 in DNA: TGTGCCAGCAGTCCCCCCCCCGGGGGTTCAGGCACTGAAGCTTTCTTT.

The rearrangement links TRBV10-3 to TRBJ1-3; D remains unclear. The V gene's germline CDR1 is ENHRY and CDR2 SYGVKD. The CDR3 spans 16 residues. V was shortened by 5 bases and J by 4 bases, with 18 bases between the two germline ends. The CDR3, as DNA: TGTGCCATCAGTTCGATGAAGGGAGGAACGGGAAACACCATATATTTT. As protein: CAISSMKGGTGNTIYF.

The DNA of the CDR3 is TGTGCCAGCACCGGACAGAATACAGATACGCAGTATTTT. The encoded protein is CASTGQNTDTQYF. The rearrangement joins TRBV28 to TRBJ2-3; D is possibly TRBD1 (6 bases). V gave up 7 bases and J gave up 3 bases, with 11 bases separating them. The CDR3 contains 13 residues. Germline V lookup: CDR1 MDHEN, CDR2 SYDVKM. The complete variable domain, with remaining parts taken from reference TRBV28 and TRBJ2-3, reads DVKVTQSSRYLVKRTGEKVFLECVQDMDHENMFWYRQDPGLGLRLIYFSYDVKMKEKGDIPEGYSVSREKKERFSLILESASTNQTSMYLCASTGQNTDTQYFGPGTRLTVL.

This clone occurred a few times. V and J are TRBV27 and TRBJ2-2; D not certain. Germline V gene sequence: CDR1 MNHEY, CDR2 SMNVEV (reference sequence). CDR3 length: 13 residues. Deletions cut 4 bases from V and 7 bases from J, with 10 bases between. CDR3 in amino acids: CASSWPSHGELFF. The CDR3 nucleotides are TGTGCCAGCAGTTGGCCCTCTCACGGGGAGCTGTTTTTT.

The chain employs TRBV6-1 and TRBJ1-5, with 7 bases matching TRBD1. This CDR3 has 16 amino acids. The ends lost 0 bases at V and 6 bases at J; junction bases unmatched: 8. The germline gives CDR1 MNHNS, CDR2 SASEGT. CDR3 in DNA: TGTGCCAGCAGTGAAGCGTGGGCAGGGGGTATTCAGCCCCAGCATTTT. It translates to CASSEAWAGGIQPQHF.

V and J are TRBV5-1 and TRBJ1-4, with TRBD1 identical over 8 bases. The CDR3 spans 15 residues. After removal of 1 base from V and 8 bases from J, the junction contained 7 bases not matched to a gene. Germline values: CDR1 SGHRS, CDR2 YFSETQ. CDR3 in amino acids: CASSLNTGGSEKLFF. Written as DNA, the CDR3 is TGCGCCAGCAGCTTGAACACAGGGGGAAGCGAAAAACTGTTTTTT.

This chain links TRBV5-1 with TRBJ2-1; D perhaps matches TRBD2 (7 bases). The CDR3 extends over 13 amino acids. Trimming shortened V by 10 bases and J by 5 bases, and 16 bases separated the two germline ends. Germline values: CDR1 SGHRS, CDR2 YFSETQ. Here the CDR3 DNA reads TGCGCCCGCGGGGGAGGGGGGAACAATGAGCAGTTCTTC. It encodes CARGGGGNNEQFF.

This chain uses TRBV29-1 with TRBJ2-1; TRBD2 agrees at 7 bases. Germline-derived CDR1 and CDR2 are SQVTM and ANQGSEA. The CDR3 is 15 residues long. J lost 3 bases, V lost 4 bases, and 9 bases had no gene match. The CDR3 sequence: CSVGISGRDYNEQFF. CDR3 DNA: TGCAGCGTTGGCATTAGCGGGCGGGACTACAATGAGCAGTTCTTC.

V and J are TRBV5-5 and TRBJ1-5, with 7 bases that match TRBD1. CDR1 is SGHKS, CDR2 YYEKEE, per germline (reference sequence). The CDR3 has 14 amino acids. J was trimmed by 6 bases and V by 0 bases; bases with no gene match: 3. CDR3 in amino acids: CASSLGQGGQPQHF. Written as DNA, the CDR3 is TGTGCCAGCAGCTTGGGACAGGGTGGTCAGCCCCAGCATTTT.